The present T cell receptor beta chain was sequenced within a study of blood T cell repertoires in COVID-19. Study processing details: Amplification with reference gene primers provided the estimates of nucleated cell counts. Generated by immunoSEQ multiplex PCR, the TCRdb table keeps only in-frame clones and is missing some. V, J and clone size reflect that table, while D and trimming were determined from the DNA. The table includes fewer than 350,000 clones, around nine tenths detected once. While infection was still active, Seattle patients were enrolled and then followed longitudinally. The ends were cut back, 0 bases at V and 7 bases at J, with 8 bases in the middle. This CDR3 has 13 residues. Germline CDR1 is SGHDT and CDR2 is YYEEEE.

Sequencing input: peripheral blood. The genes are TRBV5-6 and TRBJ2-1; D is unclear. This clonotype originated in a young woman with COVID-19, enrolled during active disease. Here the CDR3 reads CASSLGPGNEQFF. The CDR3 DNA follows: TGTGCCAGCAGCTTGGGGCCGGGTAATGAGCAGTTCTTC.